The 15 T cell receptor beta chains below all came from one sample that was sequenced in a study of T cell responses to AZD1222 COVID-19 vaccine. Clones were read by immunoSEQ multiplex PCR, and TCRdb kept only the in-frame ones, dropping some. The sample consists of 100,000 or so clones, about 88% of them appearing once. The sequenced sample was peripheral blood, obtained on day 0 of AZD1222 vaccination. The origin of the receptors is an adult in good health.

The V and J genes are TRBV9 and TRBJ1-1; D gene unclear. The CDR3 is 13 amino acids. Deletions cut 4 bases from V and 8 bases from J, with 15 bases between. In germline, CDR1 is SGDLS, CDR2 YYNGEE. CDR3 DNA: TGTGCCAGCAGCCCCGGTTTGAGTTTCGAAGCTTTCTTT. Protein sequence: CASSPGLSFEAFF.

The chain uses TRBV6-2 or TRBV6-3 and TRBJ1-3; no definite D call. V shed 0 bases and J shed 2 bases, with 8 bases lying between them. This CDR3 has 15 residues. Germline V gene lookup returns CDR1 MNHEY and CDR2 SVGEGT. The CDR3 reads CASSYSWAAGNTIYF. The CDR3 region has the DNA TGTGCCAGCAGTTACTCGTGGGCGGCTGGAAACACCATATATTTT.

This chain connects TRBV6-1 to TRBJ2-5; unclear D gene. Trimming took 3 bases from V and 7 from J, leaving 9 bases between them. There are 12 residues in the CDR3. Germline V CDR1 and CDR2: MNHNS, SASEGT. As DNA, the CDR3 is TGTGCCAGCAGTGAGCCGGTCGTGACCCAGTACTTC. Translated: CASSEPVVTQYF.

The V call is TRBV6-5, the J call TRBJ1-1; D gene uncertain. Trimming took 8 bases from V and 0 from J, leaving 10 bases between them. The CDR3 consists of 13 residues. Germline V CDR1 and CDR2: MNHEY, SVGAGI. The CDR3 loop reads CASSSSMNTEAFF. The CDR3 nucleotides read TGTGCCAGCTCGAGCTCCATGAACACTGAAGCTTTCTTT.

The chain combines TRBV30 with TRBJ1-4, with D unresolved. The CDR3 is 14 residues long. Germline V gene data show CDR1 as GTSNPN and CDR2 as SVGIG (reference sequence). V was cut by 0 bases and J by 5 bases, with 10 bases left in between. The chain's CDR3 is CAWSVLRQNEKLFF. CDR3 in DNA: TGTGCCTGGAGTGTACTTCGACAAAATGAAAAACTGTTTTTT.

This rearrangement joins TRBV5-1 to TRBJ1-2, with 7 bases fitting TRBD1. Germline-derived CDR1 and CDR2 are SGHRS and YFSETQ. CDR3 length: 15 residues. The trim removed 3 bases at V and 3 bases at J, leaving 8 bases unmatched. The CDR3 is CASSYLQGSDYGYTF. DNA of the CDR3: TGCGCCAGCAGCTATTTACAGGGGTCGGACTATGGCTACACCTTC. The whole variable domain, remainder taken from reference TRBV5-1 and TRBJ1-2, is KAGVTQTPRYLIKTRGQQVTLSCSPISGHRSVSWYQQTPGQGLQFLFEYFSETQRNKGNFPGRFSGRQFSNSRSEMNVSTLELGDSALYLCASSYLQGSDYGYTFGSGTRLTVV.

The chain links TRBV19 to TRBJ2-7, with D unresolved. Between the trimmed V and J ends, which lost 4 bases and 3 bases, there was a span of 16 bases. Germline V gives CDR1 LNHDA, CDR2 SQIVND (reference sequence). The CDR3 is 15 amino acids. In DNA, the CDR3 is TGTGCCAGTAGTACCCCCGCCGACGGAGACTACGAGCAGTACTTC. It codes for CASSTPADGDYEQYF.

Comment on this clone: The same CDR3 arises from other DNA sequences in this sample as well. The V and J genes are TRBV3-1 (or the pseudogene TRBV3-2) and TRBJ1-5; D may be TRBD1 (6 bases). V lost 2 bases, J lost 3 bases, and 11 bases lay in between. Germline V gene lookup returns CDR1 LGHDT and CDR2 YNNKEL (reference sequence). The CDR3 has 15 residues. This CDR3 reads CASSQSRGPNQPQHF. The DNA of the CDR3 is TGTGCCAGCAGCCAAAGCAGGGGTCCCAATCAGCCCCAGCATTTT.

This chain uses TRBV9 with TRBJ1-2, with TRBD1 matching over 8 bases. J gave up 2 bases and V 0 bases, and 6 bases lay outside the gene matches. CDR3 size: 16 residues. Germline V gives CDR1 SGDLS, CDR2 YYNGEE. CDR3 sequence (DNA): TGTGCCAGCAGCGTAGGCAGGGGGCTCCTCAACTATGGCTACACCTTC. Protein sequence: CASSVGRGLLNYGYTF.

There are a few counts of this clone. The chain joins TRBV10-1 to TRBJ2-5; 11 bases agree with TRBD1. The germline V gene encodes CDR1 WNHNN and CDR2 SYGVQD (reference sequence). This CDR3 comprises 16 residues. Trimming cost V 6 bases and J 1 base; bases outside gene matches: 7. The CDR3 DNA reads as TGCGCCAGCAGCGCGGGGACAGGGGGTTCCCAAGAGACCCAGTACTTC. This translates into CASSAGTGGSQETQYF.

The CDR3 nucleotides are TGTGCCTGTCAACTAGCGGGGCTCGGGGATACGCAGTATTTT. It is translated as CACQLAGLGDTQYF. The V and J genes are TRBV30 and TRBJ2-3; the match to TRBD2 covers 10 bases. This CDR3 comprises 14 residues. The V gene's germline CDR1 is GTSNPN and CDR2 SVGIG (reference sequence). J gave up 6 bases and V 6 bases, and 9 bases lay outside the gene matches. Using reference TRBV30 and TRBJ2-3 for the parts outside the CDR3, the full variable domain is SQTIHQWPATLVQPVGSPLSLECTVEGTSNPNLYWYRQAAGRGLQLLFYSVGIGQISSEVPQNLSASRPQDRQFILSSKKLLLSDSGFYLCACQLAGLGDTQYFGPGTRLTVL.

CDR3 protein: CASRGWAYGYTF. The CDR3 DNA is TGTGCCAGCAGGGGATGGGCGTACGGCTACACCTTC. The chain recombines TRBV27 with TRBJ1-2; D remains ambiguous. The germline CDR1 and CDR2 sequences are MNHEY and SMNVEV (reference sequence). Trimming removed 6 bases from V and 8 bases from J, with 13 bases in between. The CDR3 consists of 12 residues.

This chain connects TRBV5-4 to TRBJ2-7, with no clear D. Germline V gene lookup returns CDR1 SGHNT and CDR2 YYREEE (reference sequence). CDR3 size: 16 residues. Trimming stripped 4 bases from V and 1 base from J, with 18 bases between. CDR3 protein: CASSPRRDGTSYEQYF. The DNA of the CDR3 is TGTGCCAGCAGCCCGCGTAGAGACGGAACTTCCTACGAGCAGTACTTC.

The chain uses TRBV12-3 or TRBV12-4 and TRBJ1-1, with D unresolved. The CDR3 totals 13 residues. Trimming took 3 bases from V and 1 from J, leaving 6 bases between them. The CDR3 sequence is CASSFTENTEAFF. In DNA form, the CDR3 reads TGTGCCAGCAGTTTTACAGAGAACACTGAAGCTTTCTTT.

The chain recombines TRBV11-3 with TRBJ2-5; 14 bases agree with TRBD2. CDR3 size: 17 residues. After removal of 5 bases from V and 2 bases from J, the junction contained 7 bases not matched to a gene. The germline V gene encodes CDR1 SGHNT and CDR2 YENEEA. CDR3 in amino acids: CASSKGGLAGVQETQYF. In nucleotides, the CDR3 is TGTGCCAGCAGCAAAGGGGGACTAGCGGGGGTGCAAGAGACCCAGTACTTC.